Presented here are 25 T cell receptor beta chains from one specimen sequenced in a study of CD8 T cells in ankylosing spondylitis listed by TCRdb under 2017. The paper's findings and limits, for the study overall: Blood from ankylosing spondylitis patients appeared to be characterized by a TCR beta motif composed of under ten highly homologous amino acid variants.

Antigen specificity for these receptors is unknown. Libraries were prepared through 5' RACE. The sequencer listed for this sample is Illumina HiSeq 2500. TCRdb ran its own pipeline on the public reads, namely fastp trimming at Q25 and MiXCR clone calling, and kept in-frame beta chains. Each CDR3 protein gets just one entry, which takes the most common genes and DNA from the rows behind it. For this sample there are roughly 700,000 distinct CDR3 sequences; under 20% appear just once. Jointly, the top ten make up 15% to 20% of the sample. The sequenced material came from blood, either unsorted or a sorted T cell fraction (not recorded which). These receptors were obtained from a male donor with ankylosing spondylitis.

This clonotype was detected only a few times. This chain connects TRBV25-1 to TRBJ1-6; 8 positions agree with TRBD1. CDR1 is MGHDK and CDR2 is SYGVNS in the germline V gene. The CDR3 consists of 15 residues. After removal of 4 bases from V and 6 bases from J, the junction contained 5 bases not matched to a gene. The CDR3 is CASSAQGASNSPLHF. In DNA form, the CDR3 reads TGTGCCAGCAGTGCCCAGGGGGCTAGTAATTCACCCCTCCACTTT.

Only a few counts were recorded for this clonotype. CDR3 residues: CASSLAIGAEVMNTEAFF. DNA for the CDR3: TGCGCCAGCAGCTTGGCCATCGGGGCGGAAGTAATGAACACTGAAGCTTTCTTT. The chain employs TRBV5-1 and TRBJ1-1, with D tentatively TRBD1 (5 bases). Trimming removed 0 bases at V and 0 bases at J, with 18 bases between. Per the germline V gene, CDR1 is SGHRS and CDR2 is YFSETQ. This CDR3 has 18 amino acids.

This rearrangement joins TRBV20-1 to TRBJ2-1, with D possibly TRBD2 on 6 matching bases. The CDR3 sequence is 13 residues long. The germline V gene has CDR1 DFQATT and CDR2 SNEGSKA (reference sequence). The CDR3 reads CSQWGVSANEQFF. The CDR3 bases are TGCAGCCAATGGGGGGTTTCGGCCAATGAGCAGTTCTTC.

This clonotype was counted at least ten times. V is TRBV12-3 or TRBV12-4 and J is TRBJ1-2, with 7 bases fitting TRBD1. Trimming cost V 5 bases and J 4 bases; bases outside gene matches: 7. This CDR3 has 14 residues. CDR3: CASSKGQTTYGYTF. Written as DNA, the CDR3 is TGTGCCAGCAGTAAGGGACAGACCACCTATGGCTACACCTTC.

The chain has TRBV23-1 and TRBJ1-1; 7 nucleotides align to TRBD1. TRBV23-1 is placed among ORFs of uncertain function. This CDR3 has 17 residues. J lost 5 bases, V lost 7 bases, and 19 bases had no gene match. The DNA for the CDR3 is TGCGCCAGCACCCGGACAGGACTATCTTTTTTGTGGACTGAAGCTTTCTTT. This codes for CASTRTGLSFLWTEAFF.

The rearrangement joins TRBV6-1 to TRBJ2-7, with TRBD1 matching over 8 bases. There are 16 residues in the CDR3. The V and J ends lost 5 bases and 3 bases, in that order; junction bases with no gene match: 12. Germline lookup yields CDR1 MNHNS and CDR2 SASEGT. CDR3 protein: CASSPNADRGVYEQYF. CDR3 DNA sequence: TGTGCCAGCAGTCCCAACGCCGACAGGGGTGTCTACGAGCAGTACTTC.

J is TRBJ2-7 and V is TRBV20-1; D gene unclear. Trimming took 3 bases from V and 3 from J, leaving 9 bases between them. From germline, CDR1 is DFQATT and CDR2 SNEGSKA (reference sequence). The CDR3 covers 12 residues. The CDR3 protein is CSASNNIYEQYF. In nucleotides, the CDR3 is TGCAGTGCTAGTAACAATATCTACGAGCAGTACTTC.

Only a few counts were recorded for this clonotype. The chain links TRBV6-5 to TRBJ2-1; 8 bases line up with TRBD1. CDR3 length equals 15 residues. Germline-derived CDR1 and CDR2 are MNHEY and SVGAGI. J was trimmed by 8 bases and V by 4 bases; bases with no gene match: 10. CDR3 sequence: CASSSLDRARHEQFF. DNA of the CDR3: TGTGCCAGCAGTTCCCTGGACAGGGCCCGGCATGAGCAGTTCTTC.

This clonotype was detected only a few times. J is TRBJ1-2 and V is TRBV5-5, with 8 bases matching TRBD1. The V gene's germline CDR1 is SGHKS and CDR2 YYEKEE (reference sequence). Trimming took 4 bases from V and 5 from J; bases not matched to a gene: 7. The CDR3 runs 14 residues. The CDR3 is CASSPTGVIYGYTF. Here the CDR3 DNA reads TGTGCCAGCAGCCCGACAGGGGTTATTTATGGCTACACCTTC.

This clonotype has a handful of counts. The chain carries TRBV20-1 and TRBJ2-1, with D perhaps assigned TRBD1 or TRBD2 (6 bases each). This CDR3 is 12 amino acids long. Germline CDR1 DFQATT, CDR2 SNEGSKA (reference sequence). V was trimmed by 6 bases and J by 3 bases, leaving 9 bases between them. The CDR3 nucleotides read TGCAGTGCGGAGGGGGACTACAATGAGCAGTTCTTC. It specifies CSAEGDYNEQFF.

A few counts support this clonotype. The CDR3 DNA sequence: TGCAGTGCTAGAGGAATAGCGGGATCCTACAATGAGCAGTTCTTC. Residues: CSARGIAGSYNEQFF. The chain has TRBV20-1 and TRBJ2-1, with TRBD2 identical over 8 bases. Per the germline V gene, CDR1 is DFQATT and CDR2 is SNEGSKA (reference sequence). The CDR3 covers 15 residues. V shed 1 base, J shed 1 base, and the junction held 3 bases outside the gene matches.

This chain uses TRBV5-1 with TRBJ2-7; 9 bases line up with TRBD1. Germline assignment: CDR1 SGHRS and CDR2 YFSETQ. The length of the CDR3 is 14 residues. V lost 5 bases, J lost 6 bases, and 9 bases stayed unmatched. CDR3 sequence: CASRRTGDLSEQYF. Written as DNA, the CDR3 is TGCGCCAGCAGGAGGACAGGGGACTTGAGCGAGCAGTACTTC.

In its sample, this clonotype was seen a few times. This sequence joins TRBV12-3 or TRBV12-4 and TRBJ2-3; tentatively, D is TRBD1 or TRBD2 (5 bases each). Trimming cost V 5 bases and J 6 bases, with 18 bases left between them. The CDR3 has 15 amino acids. CDR3: CASSPPGPGADTQYF. DNA for the CDR3: TGTGCCAGCAGTCCCCCGGGTCCCGGGGCGGATACGCAGTATTTT.

This clonotype was seen repeatedly, ten times or more. The rearrangement uses TRBV12-3 or TRBV12-4 and TRBJ1-4; D perhaps matches TRBD1 (5 bases). V was shortened by 8 bases and J by 4 bases, with 11 bases between the two germline ends. The CDR3 runs to 13 residues. The CDR3 sequence: CASQDTNNEKLFF. The CDR3 nucleotides are TGTGCCAGCCAGGACACAAATAATGAAAAACTGTTTTTT.

This sequence joins TRBV7-8 and TRBJ2-1, with TRBD2 matching over 12 bases. V shed 1 base, J shed 8 bases, and the junction held 9 bases outside the gene matches. Germline V gene sequence: CDR1 SGHVS, CDR2 FQNEAQ. CDR3 size: 17 residues. CDR3 loop: CASSLVTSGGALHEQFF. The CDR3, as DNA: TGTGCCAGCAGCTTAGTGACTAGCGGGGGAGCGCTTCATGAGCAGTTCTTC.

This chain connects TRBV5-1 to TRBJ2-7, with TRBD1 matching 7 bases. The germline gives CDR1 SGHRS, CDR2 YFSETQ. V lost 4 bases to trimming and J lost 0 bases; unmatched junction nucleotides: 10. This CDR3 contains 16 residues. The DNA for the CDR3 is TGCGCCAGCAGCATCGGGACAGCTCATAACTCCTACGAGCAGTACTTC. Protein: CASSIGTAHNSYEQYF. The full variable domain, completed using reference TRBV5-1 and TRBJ2-7, is KAGVTQTPRYLIKTRGQQVTLSCSPISGHRSVSWYQQTPGQGLQFLFEYFSETQRNKGNFPGRFSGRQFSNSRSEMNVSTLELGDSALYLCASSIGTAHNSYEQYFGPGTRLTVT.

This clonotype was detected ten times or more. The chain is built from TRBV12-3 or TRBV12-4 and TRBJ1-1, with D maybe TRBD1 (5 bases). V lost 9 bases and J lost 4, with 12 bases in between. The CDR3 length is 12 residues. The CDR3 loop reads CASSWGFTEAFF. CDR3 bases: TGTGCCAGTTCCTGGGGGTTCACTGAAGCTTTCTTT.

The table lists this clonotype with a few counts. V gene TRBV19 combines with J gene TRBJ2-2; D is unresolved. Between the trimmed V and J ends, which lost 5 bases and 7 bases, there was a span of 17 bases. The CDR3 is made up of 15 amino acids. Germline V gene sequence: CDR1 LNHDA, CDR2 SQIVND (reference sequence). The CDR3, as DNA: TGTGCCAGTAGTCCCCCGGGCAGACAAAACGGGGAGCTGTTTTTT. It translates to CASSPPGRQNGELFF.

The V gene is TRBV24-1, the J gene TRBJ1-2; the match to TRBD1 covers 7 bases. The CDR3 totals 12 residues. Germline V gives CDR1 KGHDR, CDR2 SFDVKD. Trimming at V came to 9 bases and at J to 2 bases, leaving 2 bases not matched to a gene. Here the CDR3 DNA reads TGTGCCACCCAGGGACAGAACTATGGCTACACCTTC. It encodes CATQGQNYGYTF.

This clonotype was counted between two and nine times. This chain's CDR3 is CASSVEEGSTDTQYF. CDR3 DNA: TGTGCCAGCAGCGTAGAGGAGGGGAGCACAGATACGCAGTATTTT. The chain uses TRBV9 and TRBJ2-3, with D possibly being TRBD2 (6 bases). The CDR3 contains 15 residues. The germline CDR1 and CDR2 sequences are SGDLS and YYNGEE. Trimming took 0 bases from V and 0 from J, leaving 8 bases between them.

This clonotype was picked up many times. This chain connects TRBV18 to TRBJ2-1, with 10 bases matching TRBD1. Trimming at V came to 3 bases and at J to 4 bases, leaving 3 bases not matched to a gene. Germline assignment: CDR1 KGHSH and CDR2 LQKENI. This CDR3 has 15 residues. The CDR3 DNA reads TGTGCCAGCTCACCGCTGGGACAGGGGTACAATGAGCAGTTCTTC. This codes for CASSPLGQGYNEQFF.

The chain recombines TRBV5-1 with TRBJ1-1; D is ambiguous. Germline V gene data show CDR1 as SGHRS and CDR2 as YFSETQ. V was cut by 4 bases and J by 6 bases, with 31 bases left in between. The CDR3 runs 19 residues. The CDR3 reads CASSPFVKDGHLKVAEAFF. Written as DNA, the CDR3 is TGCGCCAGCAGCCCATTCGTTAAGGACGGCCACCTGAAAGTCGCTGAAGCTTTCTTT. The full variable domain, its missing parts supplied by reference TRBV5-1 and TRBJ1-1, is KAGVTQTPRYLIKTRGQQVTLSCSPISGHRSVSWYQQTPGQGLQFLFEYFSETQRNKGNFPGRFSGRQFSNSRSEMNVSTLELGDSALYLCASSPFVKDGHLKVAEAFFGQGTRLTVV.

This sequence joins TRBV3-1 and TRBJ2-6; D not resolved. Per the germline V gene, CDR1 is LGHDT and CDR2 is YNNKEL (reference sequence). V was shortened by 4 bases and J by 0 bases, with 13 bases between the two germline ends. The CDR3 loop spans 17 amino acids. CDR3 region: CASSPTVVVSGANVLTF. The CDR3 coding sequence is TGTGCCAGCAGCCCGACGGTTGTGGTCTCTGGGGCCAACGTCCTGACTTTC.

This clonotype showed up many times. V gene TRBV29-1 combines with J gene TRBJ2-7, with 7 bases aligning to TRBD1. This CDR3 contains 13 residues. Germline CDR1 SQVTM, CDR2 ANQGSEA. V lost 4 bases and J lost 5; bases outside the gene matches: 8. The CDR3 loop reads CSVVVQGNDEQYF. CDR3 in DNA: TGCAGCGTTGTTGTACAGGGGAACGACGAGCAGTACTTC.

This clonotype came up a few times. This CDR3 is CASSFSRVGETQYF. CDR3 nucleotides: TGTGCCAGCAGTTTCAGCAGGGTTGGCGAGACCCAGTACTTC. This chain links TRBV27 with TRBJ2-5; a possible D gene is TRBD1 (5 bases). The CDR3 consists of 14 residues. V was trimmed by 3 bases and J by 5 bases, leaving 13 bases between them. The germline V gene has CDR1 MNHEY and CDR2 SMNVEV (reference sequence).